This TCR beta chain was observed in a study of T cells in Graves' hyperthyroidism and ophthalmopathy. Study-wide background: At the time of initial diagnosis and before any treatment, peripheral blood was collected.

The TCR beta CDR3 regions underwent amplification using RNA transcripts as the source. HTBI primers were employed in a first-round RT-PCR of the TCR CDR3. Each CDR3 protein is one row after TCRdb ran MiXCR on the multiplex PCR reads. The table lists approximately 520,000 distinct CDR3 sequences, around 21% of them singletons. This clonotype appeared many times. Antigen specificity is unknown. Those with hyperthyroidism were 18 to 65 years old, newly diagnosed, and ill for under 2 months. The germline gives CDR1 MNHEY, CDR2 SVGEGT. J lost 5 bases, V lost 2 bases, and 20 bases had no gene match. The CDR3 has 19 amino acids. General observations from the study: Blood shared most expanded thyroid clonotypes above 0.001.

The chain uses TRBV6-2 or TRBV6-3 and TRBJ2-7; 8 bases line up with TRBD1. The receptor's source is a man between 18 and 29 years old with Graves' hyperthyroidism. Sample: blood. CDR3 residues: CASSYPISGTGGGLDEQYF. CDR3 nucleotides: TGTGCCAGCAGTTACCCAATATCCGGGACAGGAGGGGGGTTGGACGAGCAGTACTTC.